This T cell receptor beta chain was sequenced during a study of neurological immune-mediated disorders. Looking at the study overall: Among the 34 patients with multiple sclerosis, roughly 30 were relapsing-remitting, while 3 were secondary progressive.

This clonotype was detected many times. The target antigen is unknown. Study-level findings and limits: The most TCR clonal expansion was seen in HTLV-1-associated myelopathy, whereas the least was seen in multiple sclerosis, below the level in healthy controls.

The starting material, 2 million PBMCs stored at -80 C, gave rise to the unsorted libraries. With 10-nucleotide random UMIs included, cDNA was synthesized by 5'RACE. MiXCR, run by TCRdb on the 5' RACE reads, gives a single entry per CDR3 protein. The sample contains around 70,000 distinct CDR3 sequences, 4.8% of which appear only once. Sequencing was carried out using PBMCs. The receptor was derived from an older woman with multiple sclerosis.

Written as DNA, the CDR3 is TGTGCCAGCAGCTTGGAAGCGGGAAGAGATACGCAGTATTTT. It yields the protein CASSLEAGRDTQYF. The chain links TRBV5-5 to TRBJ2-3; TRBD2 matches 7 bases. The ends lost 0 bases at V and 5 bases at J; junction bases unmatched: 3. Germline CDR1 and CDR2: SGHKS and YYEKEE (reference sequence). CDR3 length: 14 amino acids.